The rows below give T cell receptor beta chains drawn from one sample of a study of control samples from healthy donors and cancer patients. Some clones are missing from TCRdb's copy, which holds only in-frame ones; the method was immunoSEQ multiplex PCR. Among about 160,000 clones, roughly 94% were seen once, and the ten largest hold around 15%. Sequencing was carried out using PBMCs. These receptors came from a man in his 60s with colorectal cancer. Both conserved end residues are part of each CDR3. A D gene is named only where the DNA matches it firmly. Rows give clone size only sometimes, using once, few, many, or a class for an expanded clone.

v_gene: TRBV10-2; j_gene: TRBJ1-1; d_gene: .; len: 13; abundance: .; CDR3nt: TGCGCCAGCGCTTATACTTCGAACACTGAAGCTTTCTTT; CDR3aa: CASAYTSNTEAFF
v_gene: TRBV5-1; j_gene: TRBJ1-4; d_gene: .; len: 14; abundance: .; CDR3nt: TGCGCCAGCAGCTTGAGGACACCTCATGAAAAACTGTTTTTT; CDR3aa: CASSLRTPHEKLFF
v_gene: TRBV4-3; j_gene: TRBJ1-2; d_gene: .; len: 12; abundance: .; CDR3nt: TGCGCCAGCAGCCAAGTCGCCGGGGGCTACACCTTC; CDR3aa: CASSQVAGGYTF
v_gene: TRBV3-1/TRBV3-2; j_gene: TRBJ1-5; d_gene: .; len: 12; abundance: .; CDR3nt: TGTGCCAGCAGCCAGGGTCATCAGCCCCAGCATTTT; CDR3aa: CASSQGHQPQHF
v_gene: TRBV9; j_gene: TRBJ2-5; d_gene: .; len: 14; abundance: .; CDR3nt: TGTGCCAGCAGCGTAGGGCAGGGGCAAGAGACCCAGTACTTC; CDR3aa: CASSVGQGQETQYF
v_gene: TRBV5-1; j_gene: TRBJ1-2; d_gene: TRBD1; len: 14; abundance: .; CDR3nt: TGCGCCAGCAGCGGAGGGGGACAGACATATGGCTACACCTTC; CDR3aa: CASSGGGQTYGYTF
v_gene: TRBV9; j_gene: TRBJ2-2; d_gene: TRBD1; len: 17; abundance: .; CDR3nt: TGTGCCAGCAGCGGATTATACAGGGGGCGCGGAACCGGGGAGCTGTTTTTT; CDR3aa: CASSGLYRGRGTGELFF
v_gene: TRBV15; j_gene: TRBJ2-1; d_gene: TRBD1; len: 14; abundance: .; CDR3nt: TGTGCCACCAGCAGAAAGGACAGGGACGGTGAGCAGTTCTTC; CDR3aa: CATSRKDRDGEQFF
v_gene: TRBV6-5; j_gene: TRBJ1-1; d_gene: TRBD1; len: 15; abundance: .; CDR3nt: TGTGCCGCAACCCCCGGAGATAGGGGGCACACTGAAGCTTTCTTT; CDR3aa: CAATPGDRGHTEAFF
v_gene: TRBV5-1; j_gene: TRBJ2-7; d_gene: TRBD1; len: 13; abundance: .; CDR3nt: TGCGCCAGCAGCCCCAGGGGGAACTACGAGCAGTACTTC; CDR3aa: CASSPRGNYEQYF
v_gene: TRBV27; j_gene: TRBJ2-5; d_gene: TRBD1; len: 15; abundance: .; CDR3nt: TGTGCCAGCAGTTCGGGACAGGGGCCCCAGGGGACCCAGTACTTC; CDR3aa: CASSSGQGPQGTQYF
v_gene: TRBV4-1; j_gene: TRBJ2-1; d_gene: TRBD2; len: 16; abundance: .; CDR3nt: TGCGCCAGCAGCCAAGTTGGCGGGGGGCCGAACAATGAGCAGTTCTTC; CDR3aa: CASSQVGGGPNNEQFF
v_gene: TRBV27; j_gene: TRBJ1-2; d_gene: TRBD1; len: 14; abundance: .; CDR3nt: TGTGCCAGCAGTCAGCCGGGACAGTCTCATGGCTACACCTTC; CDR3aa: CASSQPGQSHGYTF
v_gene: TRBV6-2/TRBV6-3; j_gene: TRBJ1-2; d_gene: TRBD1; len: 17; abundance: .; CDR3nt: TGTGCCAGCAGTTACTCGGTGGGACAGAGTCGCATCGGGGGCTACACCTTC; CDR3aa: CASSYSVGQSRIGGYTF
v_gene: TRBV10-3; j_gene: TRBJ1-2; d_gene: .; len: 11; abundance: .; CDR3nt: TGTGCCATCAGTGAGTCGGGAGGCTACACCTTC; CDR3aa: CAISESGGYTF
v_gene: TRBV7-8; j_gene: TRBJ1-1; d_gene: .; len: 12; abundance: once; CDR3nt: TGTGCCAGCAGACGACGGTACACTGAAGCTTTCTTT; CDR3aa: CASRRRYTEAFF
v_gene: TRBV3-1/TRBV3-2; j_gene: TRBJ1-1; d_gene: .; len: 14; abundance: .; CDR3nt: TGTGCCAGCAGCCCCAGGGTGGGGAACACTGAAGCTTTCTTT; CDR3aa: CASSPRVGNTEAFF
v_gene: TRBV7-2; j_gene: TRBJ2-5; d_gene: TRBD1; len: 13; abundance: .; CDR3nt: TGTGCCAGCAGCTGGACAGGGAGAGAGACCCAGTACTTC; CDR3aa: CASSWTGRETQYF
v_gene: TRBV6-4; j_gene: TRBJ2-2; d_gene: .; len: 14; abundance: .; CDR3nt: TGTGCCAGCAGTTTAATCGAAAACACCGGGGAGCTGTTTTTT; CDR3aa: CASSLIENTGELFF
v_gene: TRBV7-2; j_gene: TRBJ1-1; d_gene: .; len: 15; abundance: .; CDR3nt: TGTGCCAGCAGCTTGACCCCTTACATGAACACTGAAGCTTTCTTT; CDR3aa: CASSLTPYMNTEAFF
v_gene: TRBV27; j_gene: TRBJ1-1; d_gene: .; len: 14; abundance: .; CDR3nt: TGTGCCAGCAGTTTAGGACAGAGTAACACTGAAGCTTTCTTT; CDR3aa: CASSLGQSNTEAFF
v_gene: TRBV5-4; j_gene: TRBJ2-1; d_gene: .; len: 14; abundance: .; CDR3nt: TGTGCCAGCAGCTTGGGAGCCGGCGGGAATGAGCAGTTCTTC; CDR3aa: CASSLGAGGNEQFF
v_gene: TRBV7-2; j_gene: TRBJ1-3; d_gene: .; len: 16; abundance: .; CDR3nt: TGTGCCAGCAGCTTAGCACAGACAGGCAGAGGTAACACCATATATTTT; CDR3aa: CASSLAQTGRGNTIYF
v_gene: TRBV5-1; j_gene: TRBJ2-3; d_gene: TRBD2; len: 17; abundance: .; CDR3nt: TGCGCCAGCAGTGGGGCCGGGACTAGCGGGGGCCCCGGGACGCAGTATTTT; CDR3aa: CASSGAGTSGGPGTQYF
v_gene: TRBV7-8; j_gene: TRBJ1-2; d_gene: .; len: 13; abundance: .; CDR3nt: TGTGCCAGCAGCAGGGGAGGGCTCCAGGGCTACACCTTC; CDR3aa: CASSRGGLQGYTF
v_gene: TRBV6-5; j_gene: TRBJ1-5; d_gene: .; len: 15; abundance: .; CDR3nt: TGTGCCAGTGTAAAATCCCTTGCGGACAGACAGCCCCAGCATTTT; CDR3aa: CASVKSLADRQPQHF
v_gene: TRBV18; j_gene: TRBJ1-6; d_gene: TRBD1; len: 16; abundance: .; CDR3nt: TGTGCCAGCTCACCACGGACAGGGGTGAATAATTCACCCCTCCACTTT; CDR3aa: CASSPRTGVNNSPLHF
v_gene: TRBV6-5; j_gene: TRBJ2-7; d_gene: .; len: 15; abundance: .; CDR3nt: TGTGCCAGCAGTTACTCGAGGCATTCCTCCTACGAGCAGTACTTC; CDR3aa: CASSYSRHSSYEQYF
v_gene: TRBV2; j_gene: TRBJ1-2; d_gene: .; len: 15; abundance: .; CDR3nt: TGTGCCAGCAGTGAACGAGACGGCGGAGCGGATGGCTACACCTTC; CDR3aa: CASSERDGGADGYTF
v_gene: TRBV9; j_gene: TRBJ2-1; d_gene: .; len: 15; abundance: .; CDR3nt: TGTGCCAGCAGCGTAAGCGGCGGGGACTACAATGAGCAGTTCTTC; CDR3aa: CASSVSGGDYNEQFF
v_gene: TRBV10-2; j_gene: TRBJ2-5; d_gene: TRBD2; len: 13; abundance: .; CDR3nt: TGCGCCAGCAGTCTTGCGGGGGGGGAGACCCAGTACTTC; CDR3aa: CASSLAGGETQYF
v_gene: TRBV7-2; j_gene: TRBJ1-5; d_gene: TRBD1; len: 14; abundance: .; CDR3nt: TGTGCCAGCAGCGGGACAGGGGGCAATCAGCCCCAGCATTTT; CDR3aa: CASSGTGGNQPQHF
v_gene: TRBV20-1; j_gene: TRBJ2-3; d_gene: .; len: 11; abundance: .; CDR3nt: TGCAGTGCTAGAGAGGGGGCCGAGCAGTATTTT; CDR3aa: CSAREGAEQYF
v_gene: TRBV5-1; j_gene: TRBJ1-2; d_gene: TRBD1; len: 13; abundance: once; CDR3nt: TGCGCCAGCAGCTGGGGGACAGGTGGCGGCTACACCTTC; CDR3aa: CASSWGTGGGYTF
v_gene: TRBV15; j_gene: TRBJ1-2; d_gene: TRBD1; len: 14; abundance: few; CDR3nt: TGTGCCACCAGGCGGACAGGCGACTACTATGGCTACACCTTC; CDR3aa: CATRRTGDYYGYTF
v_gene: TRBV7-2; j_gene: TRBJ1-1; d_gene: .; len: 13; abundance: .; CDR3nt: TGTGCCAGCTTTAAGAAGGTGAACACTGAAGCTTTCTTT; CDR3aa: CASFKKVNTEAFF
v_gene: TRBV3-1/TRBV3-2; j_gene: TRBJ2-7; d_gene: .; len: 14; abundance: .; CDR3nt: TGTGCCAGCAGCCTGACAGGGCGGGGAGGCGAGCAGTACTTC; CDR3aa: CASSLTGRGGEQYF
v_gene: TRBV18; j_gene: TRBJ2-3; d_gene: TRBD2; len: 15; abundance: once; CDR3nt: TGTGCCAGCTCACCCGGACTAGCCAGCACAGATACGCAGTATTTT; CDR3aa: CASSPGLASTDTQYF
v_gene: TRBV30; j_gene: TRBJ1-3; d_gene: TRBD1; len: 15; abundance: few; CDR3nt: TGTGCCTGGAGTGTTGATAGGGGGCGGCGAAACACCATATATTTT; CDR3aa: CAWSVDRGRRNTIYF
v_gene: TRBV4-3; j_gene: TRBJ1-4; d_gene: .; len: 15; abundance: .; CDR3nt: TGCGCCAGCAGCCCTTCTGGACAATCTAATGAAAAACTGTTTTTT; CDR3aa: CASSPSGQSNEKLFF
v_gene: TRBV2; j_gene: TRBJ1-1; d_gene: .; len: 17; abundance: few; CDR3nt: TGTGCCAGCAGTGACAACCAACAGGGTTTAATGAACACTGAAGCTTTCTTT; CDR3aa: CASSDNQQGLMNTEAFF
v_gene: TRBV4-2; j_gene: TRBJ1-1; d_gene: .; len: 15; abundance: .; CDR3nt: TGTGCCAGCAGCCCCCCAGAGCAGGGAAGGACTGAAGCTTTCTTT; CDR3aa: CASSPPEQGRTEAFF
v_gene: TRBV7-6; j_gene: TRBJ2-7; d_gene: .; len: 13; abundance: .; CDR3nt: TGTGCCAGCAGCTTAAATCGGGCCTACGAGCAGTACTTC; CDR3aa: CASSLNRAYEQYF
v_gene: TRBV4-1; j_gene: TRBJ2-1; d_gene: TRBD2; len: 16; abundance: .; CDR3nt: TGCGCCAGCAGCGGGCACGGGACTAAGGTCGGCAATGAGCAGTTCTTC; CDR3aa: CASSGHGTKVGNEQFF
v_gene: TRBV3-1/TRBV3-2; j_gene: TRBJ1-5; d_gene: .; len: 15; abundance: .; CDR3nt: TGTGCCAGCAGCCACGGGGTCTATAGCAATCAGCCCCAGCATTTT; CDR3aa: CASSHGVYSNQPQHF
v_gene: TRBV30; j_gene: TRBJ1-2; d_gene: .; len: 16; abundance: .; CDR3nt: TGTGCCTGGAGTGTAGGGGAGGGGATGGCGAACTATGGCTACACCTTC; CDR3aa: CAWSVGEGMANYGYTF
v_gene: TRBV6-5; j_gene: TRBJ1-2; d_gene: TRBD1; len: 14; abundance: .; CDR3nt: TGTGCCAGCAGTCTTCAGGGGGCTGACTATGGCTACACCTTC; CDR3aa: CASSLQGADYGYTF
v_gene: TRBV10-3; j_gene: TRBJ2-7; d_gene: .; len: 14; abundance: .; CDR3nt: TGTGCCATCAGTGATGGGATAGCATCCTACGAGCAGTACTTC; CDR3aa: CAISDGIASYEQYF
v_gene: TRBV29-1; j_gene: TRBJ1-1; d_gene: TRBD1; len: 12; abundance: .; CDR3nt: TGCAGCGTTGATCAGGGGGACAATGAAGCTTTCTTT; CDR3aa: CSVDQGDNEAFF
v_gene: TRBV15; j_gene: TRBJ1-4; d_gene: .; len: 16; abundance: .; CDR3nt: TGTGCCACCAGCAGAGATCGGCGGGGGAATAATGAAAAACTGTTTTTT; CDR3aa: CATSRDRRGNNEKLFF
v_gene: TRBV6-5; j_gene: TRBJ2-3; d_gene: .; len: 12; abundance: once; CDR3nt: TGTGCCAGCAGTTACGGGGGGAATACGCAGTATTTT; CDR3aa: CASSYGGNTQYF